One sample yielded the 28 T cell receptor beta chains listed below, sequenced in a study of CD8 T cells in Susac syndrome (dated by TCRdb to between 2018 and 2020). Library construction relied on the immunoSEQ multiplex PCR assay. RNA was extracted using the RNeasy kit, and about 0.45 to 1 microgram was reverse transcribed with random hexamers. TCRdb passed the public sequencing reads through fastp at Q25 and MiXCR, retaining productive beta sequences. Every entry covers one CDR3 protein and lists the most common genes and DNA from its rows. The sample includes about 150,000 distinct CDR3 sequences, with roughly 96% observed a single time. The top ten clonotypes cover 0.16% of the sample. Sequencing input: CD4+ T cells from PBMCs. The receptor set was obtained from a human donor with Susac syndrome.

The chain carries TRBV15 and TRBJ1-2; 8 bases align to TRBD1. Losses at the gene ends were 1 base for V and 8 bases for J; bases not matched to a gene: 0. CDR3 length: 12 amino acids. From germline, CDR1 is LNHNV and CDR2 YYDKDF (reference sequence). CDR3 nucleotide sequence: TGTGCCACCAGCAGAGGACAGGGGGGCTACACCTTC. Translating gives CATSRGQGGYTF.

This chain connects TRBV18 to TRBJ2-3; 8 bases line up with TRBD2. This CDR3 comprises 14 residues. V was clipped by 6 bases and J by 1 base; unmatched bases: 3. From germline, CDR1 is KGHSH and CDR2 LQKENI. The CDR3 bases are TGTGCCAGCTCCGGGACTAGGGGCACAGATACGCAGTATTTT. It specifies CASSGTRGTDTQYF.

The gene calls are TRBV20-1 and TRBJ2-3, with a weak D call TRBD2 (6 bases). The CDR3 extends over 15 amino acids. The V gene lost 6 bases and the J gene lost 0 bases, with 16 bases spanning the gap. Germline CDR1 is DFQATT and CDR2 is SNEGSKA (reference sequence). In DNA form, the CDR3 reads TGCAGTGCGTTCGATAGCGGTGCTAGCACAGATACGCAGTATTTT. As protein: CSAFDSGASTDTQYF.

The chain couples TRBV6-2 or TRBV6-3 to TRBJ2-5; D is unclear. This CDR3 region has 11 residues. V was shortened by 8 bases and J by 1 base, with 5 bases between the two germline ends. CDR1 and CDR2 from the germline V gene are MNHEY and SVGEGT. CDR3 bases: TGTGCCAGCCGAACCCAAGAGACCCAGTACTTC. As protein: CASRTQETQYF.

The rearrangement joins TRBV29-1 to TRBJ2-1, with a tentative D call TRBD1 (6 bases). The germline gives CDR1 SQVTM, CDR2 ANQGSEA. Trimming cost V 3 bases and J 7 bases, with 13 bases left between them. CDR3 size: 13 residues. CDR3 in DNA: TGCAGCGTTGACAACAGGGTTGGGAATGAGCAGTTCTTC. The encoded protein is CSVDNRVGNEQFF.

V and J are TRBV20-1 and TRBJ1-5; perhaps TRBD1 as D (6 bases). CDR1 and CDR2 (germline): DFQATT, SNEGSKA (reference sequence). Trimming cost V 4 bases and J 6 bases, with 13 bases left between them. This CDR3 has 13 amino acids. This CDR3 reads CSATSQGTQPQHF. As DNA, the CDR3 is TGCAGTGCTACGTCCCAGGGGACTCAGCCCCAGCATTTT.

On this clonotype itself: An end of the junction differs from the germline gene, which may be a read error. The chain is built from TRBV7-9 and TRBJ1-2, with 7 bases that match TRBD1. Germline CDR1 reads SEHNR; CDR2 reads FQNEAQ (reference sequence). The CDR3 has 12 residues. CDR3 amino acids: CASSPVSGGVPF. CDR3 bases: TGTGCCAGCAGCCCGGTCTCAGGGGGGGTACCATTC.

This chain uses TRBV20-1 with TRBJ2-7; D is tentatively TRBD1 or TRBD2 (5 bases each). The CDR3 is 11 amino acids. With 5 bases removed from V and 3 bases from J, the gap between germline ends came to 8 bases. From germline, CDR1 is DFQATT and CDR2 SNEGSKA (reference sequence). The CDR3 reads CSASGGYEQYF. The CDR3 DNA is TGCAGTGCTTCTGGGGGCTACGAGCAGTACTTC.

V usage is TRBV20-1 and J usage is TRBJ1-5; D possibly corresponds to TRBD1 (5 bases). V was cut by 6 bases and J by 1 base, with 10 bases left in between. This CDR3 contains 13 residues. Looked up from germline, CDR1 is DFQATT and CDR2 is SNEGSKA (reference sequence). CDR3 in amino acids: CSALRDSNQPQHF. For the CDR3, the DNA is TGCAGTGCCCTCCGGGACAGCAATCAGCCCCAGCATTTT.

The CDR3 sequence: CATSSQPGNTGELFF. Written as DNA, the CDR3 is TGTGCCACCAGCTCCCAACCCGGTAACACCGGGGAGCTGTTTTTT. The chain is built from TRBV15 and TRBJ2-2; D ambiguous. V was trimmed by 5 bases and J by 2 bases, leaving 12 bases between them. Germline assignment: CDR1 LNHNV and CDR2 YYDKDF (reference sequence). The CDR3 spans 15 residues.

The J gene is TRBJ1-2, the V gene TRBV4-3; TRBD1 matches 9 bases. J was trimmed by 6 bases and V by 0 bases; bases with no gene match: 5. The germline V gene encodes CDR1 LGHNA and CDR2 YSLEER. This CDR3 has 15 residues. In DNA, the CDR3 is TGCGCCAGCAGCCAAGATACAGGGGGCTGGGATGGCTACACCTTC. It translates to CASSQDTGGWDGYTF.

This clonotype appeared once. The chain employs TRBV7-9 and TRBJ2-7; D is perhaps TRBD1 (5 bases). The germline gives CDR1 SEHNR, CDR2 FQNEAQ (reference sequence). The CDR3 loop spans 13 amino acids. Trimming cost V 1 base and J 7 bases, with 11 bases left between them. DNA for the CDR3: TGTGCCAGCAGCTTAGACCAGGGTTGGGAGCAGTACTTC. Translating it yields CASSLDQGWEQYF.

This sequence joins TRBV19 and TRBJ1-5; D not resolved. CDR1 and CDR2 from the germline V gene are LNHDA and SQIVND (reference sequence). V gave up 7 bases and J gave up 3 bases, with 16 bases separating them. There are 15 residues in the CDR3. The CDR3 region is CASTLYSDNNQPQHF. CDR3 coding DNA: TGTGCCAGTACGTTGTACAGCGACAACAATCAGCCCCAGCATTTT.

The chain has TRBV9 and TRBJ1-1; no firm D call. CDR1 and CDR2 (germline): SGDLS, YYNGEE. Trimming removed 0 bases at V and 3 bases at J, with 6 bases between. The CDR3 is 13 amino acids. CDR3 sequence (DNA): TGTGCCAGCAGCGTAGTTGGCGACACTGAAGCTTTCTTT. It yields the protein CASSVVGDTEAFF. The variable domain in full, with the rest retrieved from reference TRBV9 and TRBJ1-1, is DSGVTQTPKHLITATGQRVTLRCSPRSGDLSVYWYQQSLDQGLQFLIQYYNGEERAKGNILERFSAQQFPDLHSELNLSSLELGDSALYFCASSVVGDTEAFFGQGTRLTVV.

The CDR3 region is CAGRTGGNSPLHF. Here the CDR3 DNA reads TGTGCCGGTCGGACAGGCGGCAACTCACCCCTCCACTTT. The V call is TRBV7-9, the J call TRBJ1-6; 7 bases fit TRBD1. V trimming: 11 bases; J trimming: 10 bases; junction bases outside the gene matches: 11. CDR3 length: 13 amino acids. Germline V gene sequence: CDR1 SEHNR, CDR2 FQNEAQ (reference sequence). Combining the CDR3 with reference TRBV7-9 and TRBJ1-6 gives the whole variable domain DTGVSQNPRHKITKRGQNVTFRCDPISEHNRLYWYRQTLGQGPEFLTYFQNEAQLEKSRLLSDRFSAERPKGSFSTLEIQRTEQGDSAMYLCAGRTGGNSPLHFGNGTRLTVT.

The rearrangement uses TRBV9 and TRBJ2-6; D call uncertain. Trimming stripped 0 bases from V and 0 bases from J, with 4 bases between. Germline V gene lookup returns CDR1 SGDLS and CDR2 YYNGEE. The CDR3 runs 15 residues. The CDR3 region has the DNA TGTGCCAGCAGCGTAGGGGCCTCTGGGGCCAACGTCCTGACTTTC. It translates to CASSVGASGANVLTF.

The rearrangement joins TRBV7-2 to TRBJ2-1; a possible D gene is TRBD2 (5 bases). V gave up 1 base and J gave up 14 bases, with 12 bases separating them. The CDR3 has 12 amino acids. Germline CDR1 reads SGHTA; CDR2 reads FQGNSA. In nucleotides, the CDR3 is TGTGCCAGCAGCTTAGGAACAGCGGTCGAGTTCTTC. Its translation: CASSLGTAVEFF.

This clonotype was detected only once. This rearrangement joins TRBV5-1 to TRBJ1-1, with 7 nucleotides matching TRBD1. This CDR3 spans 15 amino acids. Germline CDR1 is SGHRS and CDR2 is YFSETQ. V trimming: 0 bases; J trimming: 1 base; junction bases outside the gene matches: 3. The CDR3 reads CASSLGDRSNTEAFF. Here the CDR3 DNA reads TGCGCCAGCAGCTTGGGGGACAGATCGAACACTGAAGCTTTCTTT.

This rearrangement joins TRBV9 to TRBJ1-2; D may be TRBD1 (5 bases). The CDR3 is 13 residues long. CDR1 is SGDLS, CDR2 YYNGEE, per germline. V lost 3 bases and J 7 bases, leaving 13 bases between the germline ends. Here the CDR3 reads CASSDTGRSGYTF. The CDR3 bases are TGTGCCAGCAGCGACACGGGACGGAGTGGCTACACCTTC.

This chain joins TRBV7-2 and TRBJ1-2; 7 bases map to TRBD1. Trimming cost V 5 bases and J 0 bases; bases outside gene matches: 6. CDR1 SGHTA and CDR2 FQGNSA come from the germline V gene. CDR3 size: 15 residues. CDR3 bases: TGTGCCAGCAGCCACCCCGACAGGGCTAACTATGGCTACACCTTC. Its protein product is CASSHPDRANYGYTF.

The V call is TRBV7-2, the J call TRBJ2-1; possible D gene TRBD1, 5 bases. V lost 1 base and J lost 4, with 11 bases in between. This CDR3 has 15 residues. Germline V CDR1 and CDR2: SGHTA, FQGNSA. The CDR3 region has the DNA TGTGCCAGCAGCTTAGGACCGACAGCGTACAATGAGCAGTTCTTC. This translates into CASSLGPTAYNEQFF.

The V gene is TRBV9, the J gene TRBJ1-1, with 7 bases aligning to TRBD1. The trim removed 3 bases at V and 1 base at J, leaving 6 bases unmatched. The CDR3 is made up of 15 amino acids. The germline V gene has CDR1 SGDLS and CDR2 YYNGEE. CDR3 protein: CASSATGLQNTEAFF. The CDR3 bases are TGTGCCAGCAGCGCGACAGGGCTTCAGAACACTGAAGCTTTCTTT.

The rearrangement uses TRBV20-1 and TRBJ1-5; D is uncertain. CDR1 DFQATT and CDR2 SNEGSKA come from the germline V gene (reference sequence). The germline V and J ends were trimmed by 2 bases and 0 bases, with 5 bases remaining between them. The CDR3 has 13 amino acids. The CDR3 spells CSARQDSNQPQHF. CDR3 nucleotides: TGCAGTGCTAGACAGGATAGCAATCAGCCCCAGCATTTT.

The CDR3, as DNA: TGTGCCAGCAGCCTCGGGACTGGCTTCTACGAGCAGTACTTC. It codes for CASSLGTGFYEQYF. The chain recombines TRBV3-1 with TRBJ2-7; maybe TRBD2 (6 bases). The V end was cut by 4 bases, the J end by 3 bases, with 13 bases between. The CDR3 totals 14 residues. Germline lookup yields CDR1 LGHDT and CDR2 YNNKEL (reference sequence).

This chain uses TRBV12-3 or TRBV12-4 with TRBJ2-7; 9 bases line up with TRBD2. V dropped 8 bases and J dropped 6; count of bases not matched to a gene: 11. The CDR3 length is 14 residues. The CDR3 sequence: CASQLAGGPGEQYF. In nucleotides, the CDR3 is TGTGCCAGCCAGTTGGCGGGGGGGCCGGGCGAGCAGTACTTC.

The chain joins TRBV20-1 to TRBJ2-7; D is uncertain. Germline V gene data show CDR1 as DFQATT and CDR2 as SNEGSKA (reference sequence). This CDR3 region has 14 residues. Trimming cost V 0 bases and J 2 bases, with 11 bases left between them. The chain's CDR3 is CSARDRQVAYEQYF. DNA for the CDR3: TGCAGTGCTAGAGATCGGCAGGTGGCCTACGAGCAGTACTTC.

This clonotype has a single count. The CDR3 loop reads CASSFTGTGVEKLFF. For the CDR3, the DNA is TGTGCCAGCAGTTTTACCGGGACAGGGGTGGAAAAACTGTTTTTT. The chain joins TRBV27 to TRBJ1-4, with 10 bases aligning to TRBD1. The CDR3 spans 15 residues. The J segment lost 8 bases and the V segment lost 3 bases, leaving 6 bases of the junction unmatched. Germline V gene lookup returns CDR1 MNHEY and CDR2 SMNVEV (reference sequence).

The chain links TRBV20-1 to TRBJ2-3, with D uncertain. The CDR3 runs to 12 residues. Trimming took 1 base from V and 8 from J, leaving 10 bases between them. Per germline, CDR1 DFQATT and CDR2 SNEGSKA (reference sequence). The CDR3 region has the DNA TGCAGTGCTAGAGGCACAGATACTACGCAGTATTTT. It translates to CSARGTDTTQYF.